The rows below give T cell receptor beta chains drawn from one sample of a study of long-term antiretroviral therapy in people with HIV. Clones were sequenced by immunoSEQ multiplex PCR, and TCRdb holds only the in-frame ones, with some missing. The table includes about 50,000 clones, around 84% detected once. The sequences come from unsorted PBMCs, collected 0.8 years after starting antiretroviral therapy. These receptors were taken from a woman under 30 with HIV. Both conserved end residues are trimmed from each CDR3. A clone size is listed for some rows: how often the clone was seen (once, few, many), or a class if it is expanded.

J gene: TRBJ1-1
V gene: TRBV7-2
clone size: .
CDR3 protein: ASSSLTMNTEAF

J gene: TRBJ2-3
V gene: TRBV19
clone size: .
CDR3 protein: ASSGVRAATDTQY

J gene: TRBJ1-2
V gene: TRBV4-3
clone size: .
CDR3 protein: ASSQDGTGGSVYT

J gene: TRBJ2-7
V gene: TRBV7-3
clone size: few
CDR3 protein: ASSQKTGTGQY

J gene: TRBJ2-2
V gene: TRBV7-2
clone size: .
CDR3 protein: ASSGWDRGNTGELF

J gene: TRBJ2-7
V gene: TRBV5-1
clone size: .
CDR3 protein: ASSLEGQGVYEQY

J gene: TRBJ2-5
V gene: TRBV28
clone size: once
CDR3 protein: ASSPRLERETQY

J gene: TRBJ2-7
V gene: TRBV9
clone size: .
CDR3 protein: ASSPLDRAYEQY

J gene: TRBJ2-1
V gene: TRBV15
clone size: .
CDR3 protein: ATSSQHPLSSYNEQF

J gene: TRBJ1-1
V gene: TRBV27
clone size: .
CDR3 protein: ASGISALTEAF

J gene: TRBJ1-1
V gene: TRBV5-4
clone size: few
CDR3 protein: ASSLGVANTEAF

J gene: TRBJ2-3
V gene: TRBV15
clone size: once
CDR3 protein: ATSRVASTDTQY

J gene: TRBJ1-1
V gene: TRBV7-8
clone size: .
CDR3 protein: ASSLRVEGGTEAF

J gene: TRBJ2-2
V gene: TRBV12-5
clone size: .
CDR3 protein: ASGLSWMKPGTNTGELF

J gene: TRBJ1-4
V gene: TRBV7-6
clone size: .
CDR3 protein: ASSLNPNEKLF

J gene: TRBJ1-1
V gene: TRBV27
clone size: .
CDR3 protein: ASSLSEYRASGQPNTEAF

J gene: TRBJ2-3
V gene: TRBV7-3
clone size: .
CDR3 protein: ASSFTASGNTQY

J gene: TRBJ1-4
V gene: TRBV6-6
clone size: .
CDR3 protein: ASSRQGDEKLF

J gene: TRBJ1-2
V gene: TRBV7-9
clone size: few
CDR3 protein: ASSLGALVGYGYT

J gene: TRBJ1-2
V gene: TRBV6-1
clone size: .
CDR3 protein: AISGWGLGGGYT

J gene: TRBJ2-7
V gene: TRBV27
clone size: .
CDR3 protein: ASSAYPRNYEQY

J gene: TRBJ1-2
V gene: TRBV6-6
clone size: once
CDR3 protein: ASSHPGAFYQGYT